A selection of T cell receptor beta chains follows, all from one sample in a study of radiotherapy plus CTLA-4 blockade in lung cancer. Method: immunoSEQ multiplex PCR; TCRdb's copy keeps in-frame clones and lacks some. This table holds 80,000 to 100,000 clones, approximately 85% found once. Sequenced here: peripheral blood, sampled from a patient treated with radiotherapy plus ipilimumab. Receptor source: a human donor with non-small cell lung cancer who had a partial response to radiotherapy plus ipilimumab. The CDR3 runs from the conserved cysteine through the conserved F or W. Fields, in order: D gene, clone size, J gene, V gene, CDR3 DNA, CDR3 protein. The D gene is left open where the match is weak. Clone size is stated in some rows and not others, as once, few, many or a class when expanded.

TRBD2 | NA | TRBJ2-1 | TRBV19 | TGTGCCAGTAGTTTCCTTAGCGGGGGTGTAGGAGAGCAGTTCTTC | CASSFLSGGVGEQFF
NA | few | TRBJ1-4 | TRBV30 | TGTGCCTGGAGTGTACTAGCTAATGAAAAACTGTTTTTT | CAWSVLANEKLFF
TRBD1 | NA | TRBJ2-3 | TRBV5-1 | TGCGCCAGCAGTCCCGGGACAGGGGGCACAGATACGCAGTATTTT | CASSPGTGGTDTQYF
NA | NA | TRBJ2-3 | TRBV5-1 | TGCGCCAGCAGCTTGCAGGGTCCAGATACGCAGTATTTT | CASSLQGPDTQYF
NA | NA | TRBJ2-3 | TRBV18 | TGTGCCAGCTCGCAGATTCAGGGCACAGATACGCAGTATTTT | CASSQIQGTDTQYF
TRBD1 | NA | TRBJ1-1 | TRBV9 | TGTGCCAGCAGCTCCCAGACAGGGGGCACTGAAGCTTTCTTT | CASSSQTGGTEAFF
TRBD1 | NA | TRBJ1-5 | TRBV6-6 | TGTGCCAGCCGACAGGGGTTCGGCAATCAGCCCCAGCATTTT | CASRQGFGNQPQHF
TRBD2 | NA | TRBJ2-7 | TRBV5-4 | TGTGCCAGCAGCCCCGGGACTAGCGGGCTCTACGAGCAGTACTTC | CASSPGTSGLYEQYF
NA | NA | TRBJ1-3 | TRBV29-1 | TGCAGCGTGGGGGGGAGCTCTGGAAACACCATATATTTT | CSVGGSSGNTIYF
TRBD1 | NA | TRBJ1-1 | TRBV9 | TGTGCCAGCAGCGTATCTCACAGGGGGCGCGGTTCGGCTTTCTTT | CASSVSHRGRGSAFF
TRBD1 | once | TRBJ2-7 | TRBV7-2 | TGTGCCAGCAGCTTCGACAGGGAACGCGAGCAGTACTTC | CASSFDREREQYF
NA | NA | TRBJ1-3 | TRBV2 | TGTGCCAGCAGTGAAGGTGGGGCCCCTGGAAACACCATATATTTT | CASSEGGAPGNTIYF
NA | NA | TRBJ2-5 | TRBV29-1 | TGCAGCGCTATGGACTGGAAAGAGACCCAGTACTTC | CSAMDWKETQYF
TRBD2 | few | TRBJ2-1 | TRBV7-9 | TGTGCCAGCAGCTTGCTAGGGACTAGCGGGAGTAACAATGAGCAGTTCTTC | CASSLLGTSGSNNEQFF
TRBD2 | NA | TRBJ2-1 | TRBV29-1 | TGCAGCGACGGGAGGGCCGCTGAGCAGTTCTTC | CSDGRAAEQFF
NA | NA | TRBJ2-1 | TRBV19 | TGTGCCAGTAGTATGACGCAGCGGGTGGGGCAGTTCTTC | CASSMTQRVGQFF
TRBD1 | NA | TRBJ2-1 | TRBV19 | TGTGCCAGTAGCCGGGACAGGGCTTACAATGAGCAGTTCTTC | CASSRDRAYNEQFF
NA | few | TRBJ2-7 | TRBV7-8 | TGTGCCAGCAGCTTAAGCTCAGGGCTCGAGCAGTACTTC | CASSLSSGLEQYF
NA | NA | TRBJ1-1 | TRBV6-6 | TGTGCCAGCAGTAAAACAGGGCCCGCTACTGAAGCTTTCTTT | CASSKTGPATEAFF
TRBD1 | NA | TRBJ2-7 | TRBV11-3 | TGTGCCAGCAGCCTCGACAGGGGCGAGCAGTACTTC | CASSLDRGEQYF
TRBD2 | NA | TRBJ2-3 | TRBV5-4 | TGTGCCAGCAGCTTGGGCCAAAGCGGGAGAGGGGGAGATACGCAGTATTTT | CASSLGQSGRGGDTQYF
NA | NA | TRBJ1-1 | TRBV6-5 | TGTGCCAGCAGTGGAGTATTGAACACTGAAGCTTTCTTT | CASSGVLNTEAFF
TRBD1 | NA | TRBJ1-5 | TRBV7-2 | TGTGCCAGCAGCTTCGGGACAGGGAGGACATTGGGCCAGCCCCAGCATTTT | CASSFGTGRTLGQPQHF
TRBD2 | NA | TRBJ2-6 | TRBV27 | TGTGCCAGCAGTTTAAGACTAGCGGGAGCTGGGGCCAACGTCCTGACTTTC | CASSLRLAGAGANVLTF
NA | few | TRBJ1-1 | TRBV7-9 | TGTGCCAGCAGCTTAGGTGGGAGGAACACTGAAGCTTTCTTT | CASSLGGRNTEAFF
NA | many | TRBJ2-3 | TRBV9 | TGTGCCAGCAGCGTAGAAGGTGGGGGCACAAATACGCAGTATTTT | CASSVEGGGTNTQYF
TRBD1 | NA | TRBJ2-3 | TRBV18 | TGTGCCAGCTCACCACTCAGGGGGCTAGATACGCAGTATTTT | CASSPLRGLDTQYF
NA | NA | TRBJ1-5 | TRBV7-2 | TGTGCCAGCAGCTTATTTGCCAGTGGCCAATCTCAGCCCCAGCATTTT | CASSLFASGQSQPQHF
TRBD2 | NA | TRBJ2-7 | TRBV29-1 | TGCAGCGTTGTGGGGACTAGCGGGGCCCTCTACGAGCAGTACTTC | CSVVGTSGALYEQYF
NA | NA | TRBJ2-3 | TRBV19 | TGTGCCAGTAGTAATATCGGGAGCACAGATACGCAGTATTTT | CASSNIGSTDTQYF
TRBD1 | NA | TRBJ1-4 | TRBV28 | TGTGCCACCCTAGGGACAGTCGGTTACGAAAAACTGTTTTTT | CATLGTVGYEKLFF
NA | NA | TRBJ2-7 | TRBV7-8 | TGTGCCAGCCGTACCTGGGACAATTCCTACGAGCAGTACTTC | CASRTWDNSYEQYF
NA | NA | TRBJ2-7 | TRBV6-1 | TGTGCCAGTCCGGGGGGCAGAATCTACGAGCAGTACTTC | CASPGGRIYEQYF
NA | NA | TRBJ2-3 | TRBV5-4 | TGTGCCAGCAGCTTGGTATGGTCGGGAGATACGCAGTATTTT | CASSLVWSGDTQYF
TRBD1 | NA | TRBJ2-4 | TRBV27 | TGTGCCAGCAGCTCCGGACAGGTGACCCTTTTAGCCAAAAACATTCAGTACTTC | CASSSGQVTLLAKNIQYF
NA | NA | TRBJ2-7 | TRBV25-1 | TGTGCCAGCAGTGAAGGAGGGAGATTCCCCTACGAGCAGTACTTC | CASSEGGRFPYEQYF
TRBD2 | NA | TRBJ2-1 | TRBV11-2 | TGTGCCAGCAGCTTAGAAATTAGCGGGAGGCATGAGCAGTTCTTC | CASSLEISGRHEQFF
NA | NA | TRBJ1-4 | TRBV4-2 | TGTGCCAGCAGTCCAAACATGGGCCCTAATGAAAAACTGTTTTTT | CASSPNMGPNEKLFF
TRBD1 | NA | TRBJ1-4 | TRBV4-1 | TGCGCCACCGGCCCAGGGGGCGCCGGAGAAAAACTGTTTTTT | CATGPGGAGEKLFF
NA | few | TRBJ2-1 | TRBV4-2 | TGTGCCAGCAGCGCCCTGGATTTAGCGACCAGCTCCTACAATGAGCAGTTCTTC | CASSALDLATSSYNEQFF
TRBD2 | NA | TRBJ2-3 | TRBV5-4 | TGTGCCAGCAGCCCCGGGACTATCACAGATACGCAGTATTTT | CASSPGTITDTQYF
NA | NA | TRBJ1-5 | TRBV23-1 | TGCGCCAGCATCATAGGGTGGAGGGGCCAACATCAGCCCCAGCATTTT | CASIIGWRGQHQPQHF
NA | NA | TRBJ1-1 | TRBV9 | TGTGCCAGCAGCGTAGAGCCCGTAGATACTGAAGCTTTCTTT | CASSVEPVDTEAFF